This is a list of T cell receptor beta chains from one sample in a study of T cell repertoires in cytomegalovirus infection. Their target antigens are unknown. TCRdb analysed the reads with MiXCR anew, one entry per CDR3 protein. The sample contains hundreds of thousands of distinct CDR3 sequences, approximately 31% of which appear only once. The sequencing here drew on cultured CD8+ T cells from PBMCs, taken from culture after CMV antigen stimulation. These receptors came from a human donor in good health (CMV status not recorded). Some clones in this sample may be carry-over from other donors' samples. Both conserved end residues are part of each CDR3. Each record gives: D gene, J gene, V gene, clone size, CDR3 DNA, CDR3 protein. The D gene is left open where the match is weak. Some rows mark clone size as missing; the rest say once, few, many or name a class of expanded clone.

. | TRBJ1-5 | TRBV6-1 | few | TGTGCCAGCAGTCCTGGGGAGAGCAATCAGCCCCAGCATTTT | CASSPGESNQPQHF
TRBD1 | TRBJ2-5 | TRBV13 | . | TGTGCCAGCAGCCCCGGGACAGGGGGCTGGGGAGAGACCCAGTACTTC | CASSPGTGGWGETQYF
TRBD1 | TRBJ2-3 | TRBV12-3/TRBV12-4 | many | TGTGCCAGCAGTTATCCGGGACAGGGTATTGGGACAGATACGCAGTATTTT | CASSYPGQGIGTDTQYF
TRBD1 | TRBJ2-5 | TRBV6-5 | . | TGTGCCAGCAGTTACCCAGACGGGACAGGGGCCGGGACCCAGTACTTC | CASSYPDGTGAGTQYF
. | TRBJ2-2 | TRBV15 | . | TGTGCCACCAGCAGAGTGGAGGGGAACACCGGGGAGCTGTTTTTT | CATSRVEGNTGELFF
. | TRBJ2-3 | TRBV7-8 | many | TGTGCCAGCAGCCCGGAGATTGGACCCACAGATACGCAGTATTTT | CASSPEIGPTDTQYF
. | TRBJ2-3 | TRBV9 | . | TGTGCCAGCAGCGTAGTAGGTAGCACAGATACGCAGTATTTT | CASSVVGSTDTQYF
. | TRBJ1-2 | TRBV27 | . | TGTGCCAGCAGATCGCTCGACAGCTTCTATGGCTACACCTTC | CASRSLDSFYGYTF
. | TRBJ1-6 | TRBV9 | . | TGTGCCAGCAGCGTAGGGGCCGAGAACTCACCCCTCCACTTT | CASSVGAENSPLHF
. | TRBJ2-5 | TRBV11-2 | . | TGTGCCAGCAGCCTTTTACAGGGTCGAGAGACCCAGTACTTC | CASSLLQGRETQYF